Listed below are T cell receptor beta chains from one sample, sequenced in a study of blood T cell repertoires in COVID-19. Sequencing was performed with immunoSEQ multiplex PCR; in TCRdb, only in-frame clones are kept and a portion is missing. This sample carries about 320,000 clones, about 91% of them seen once, and the ten largest clones take around 1.6%. The specimen sequenced was peripheral blood. These receptors all stem from a woman in her twenties or thirties with COVID-19, enrolled during active disease. The CDR3 runs from the conserved cysteine through the conserved F or W. The D gene is left open where the match is weak. A row's size may be missing; if present it is once, few, many or a size class.

TRBJ2-3 | TRBV7-3 | - | - | CASSDGQSTDTQYF | TGTGCCAGCAGCGACGGACAGAGCACAGATACGCAGTATTTT
TRBJ2-1 | TRBV6-4 | - | TRBD2 | CASSGGLALSSYNEQFF | TGTGCCAGCAGTGGAGGACTAGCGCTAAGCTCCTACAATGAGCAGTTCTTC
TRBJ2-3 | TRBV30 | - | - | CASGFTDTQYF | TGTGCATCAGGGTTCACAGATACGCAGTATTTT
TRBJ1-4 | TRBV4-1 | once | - | CASSQDVLEKLFF | TGCGCCAGCAGCCAAGATGTGCTAGAAAAACTGTTTTTT
TRBJ1-1 | TRBV6-1 | - | - | CASSERWGDTEAFF | TGTGCCAGCAGTGAAAGGTGGGGGGACACTGAAGCTTTCTTT
TRBJ1-6 | TRBV7-9 | - | - | CASSLSGRNNSPLHF | TGTGCCAGCAGCTTAAGCGGGCGGAATAATTCACCCCTCCACTTT
TRBJ2-7 | TRBV7-6 | - | - | CASSSQVWGDSYEQYF | TGTGCCAGCAGCTCCCAAGTTTGGGGGGACTCCTACGAGCAGTACTTC
TRBJ1-1 | TRBV29-1 | - | TRBD1 | CSAGQAMNTEAFF | TGCAGCGCGGGACAGGCAATGAACACTGAAGCTTTCTTT
TRBJ1-6 | TRBV3-1/TRBV3-2 | - | TRBD1 | CASSQAVGQGGSPLHF | TGTGCCAGCAGCCAAGCGGTGGGACAGGGCGGTTCACCCCTCCACTTT
TRBJ1-3 | TRBV6-5 | - | TRBD1 | CASSRQGRNTIYF | TGTGCCAGCAGCCGACAGGGTCGGAACACCATATATTTT
TRBJ2-1 | TRBV6-5 | - | - | CASSRKLAQDEQFF | TGTGCCAGCAGCCGAAAACTAGCTCAGGATGAGCAGTTCTTC
TRBJ2-5 | TRBV9 | - | TRBD2 | CASSARTSGGETQYF | TGTGCCAGCAGCGCCAGGACTAGCGGGGGGGAGACCCAGTACTTC
TRBJ1-2 | TRBV4-2 | - | - | CAGSQERGGANYGYTF | TGTGCCGGCAGCCAAGAAAGGGGGGGAGCTAACTATGGCTACACCTTC
TRBJ2-1 | TRBV18 | - | TRBD2 | CASSRLAIDEQFF | TGTGCCAGCTCCCGACTAGCTATCGATGAGCAGTTCTTC
TRBJ1-3 | TRBV19 | - | TRBD1 | CAATRQGYGNTIYF | TGTGCCGCGACCAGACAGGGTTATGGAAACACCATATATTTT
TRBJ2-3 | TRBV3-1/TRBV3-2 | - | - | CASSQAVQPDTQYF | TGTGCCAGCAGCCAAGCCGTACAACCTGATACGCAGTATTTT
TRBJ1-5 | TRBV28 | - | TRBD1 | CASIRDRGSQPQHF | TGTGCCAGCATTCGTGACAGGGGAAGTCAGCCCCAGCATTTT
TRBJ1-5 | TRBV6-1 | - | TRBD1 | CASSESQGTQPQHF | TGTGCCAGCAGTGAGTCACAGGGGACTCAGCCCCAGCATTTT
TRBJ1-2 | TRBV10-3 | - | - | CAISETPFPPDGYTF | TGTGCCATCAGTGAAACCCCTTTCCCTCCGGATGGCTACACCTTC
TRBJ1-2 | TRBV29-1 | - | - | CSVESGANYGYTF | TGCAGCGTTGAGTCAGGGGCAAACTATGGCTACACCTTC
TRBJ2-1 | TRBV5-1 | - | - | CASSWQGYNEQFF | TGCGCCAGCAGTTGGCAGGGGTACAATGAGCAGTTCTTC
TRBJ1-1 | TRBV9 | - | - | CASSPQDRNTEAFF | TGTGCCAGCAGCCCCCAGGACAGGAACACTGAAGCTTTCTTT
TRBJ1-2 | TRBV28 | few | - | CASVTGLYGYTF | TGTGCCAGCGTCACAGGGCTCTATGGCTACACCTTC
TRBJ1-1 | TRBV30 | - | TRBD1 | CAWRRATGGLNTEAFF | TGTGCCTGGAGGAGGGCGACAGGGGGCTTGAACACTGAAGCTTTCTTT
TRBJ2-3 | TRBV5-1 | - | - | CASSLGGTADSYSTDTQYF | TGCGCCAGCAGCTTGGGCGGGACAGCCGACTCCTATAGCACAGATACGCAGTATTTT
TRBJ2-1 | TRBV5-5 | - | TRBD1 | CASSFPWGQGDEQFF | TGTGCCAGCAGCTTTCCTTGGGGACAGGGGGATGAGCAGTTCTTC
TRBJ1-6 | TRBV5-1 | - | - | CASSLAGTVYNSPLHF | TGCGCCAGCAGCTTGGCCGGAACAGTCTATAATTCACCCCTCCACTTT
TRBJ2-7 | TRBV14 | - | - | CASSPGLNYEQYF | TGTGCCAGCAGCCCGGGACTGAACTACGAGCAGTACTTC
TRBJ1-1 | TRBV10-3 | - | TRBD1 | CAANRGVGGSEAFF | TGTGCCGCGAACAGGGGCGTGGGAGGCTCTGAAGCTTTCTTT
TRBJ1-3 | TRBV14 | - | - | CASSQISGNTIYF | TGTGCCAGCAGCCAAATTTCAGGAAACACCATATATTTT
TRBJ2-3 | TRBV4-3 | - | TRBD2 | CASSLGLAGGGMDTQYF | TGCGCCAGCAGCCTGGGACTAGCGGGGGGTGGGATGGATACGCAGTATTTT
TRBJ1-6 | TRBV6-6 | - | - | CASSYSSTQANSPLHF | TGTGCCAGCAGTTACTCTTCGACACAGGCGAATTCACCCCTCCACTTT
TRBJ1-1 | TRBV9 | - | - | CASSPGGAPEAFF | TGTGCCAGCAGCCCCGGGGGGGCCCCTGAAGCTTTCTTT
TRBJ2-2 | TRBV27 | - | TRBD2 | CASGPGLAVGELFF | TGTGCCAGCGGCCCGGGACTAGCTGTCGGGGAGCTGTTTTTT
TRBJ1-1 | TRBV7-9 | - | TRBD1 | CASSLYLGQGTEAFF | TGTGCCAGCAGCTTATATCTGGGACAGGGCACTGAAGCTTTCTTT
TRBJ1-1 | TRBV5-5 | - | - | CASSSLPGGGSFMDTEAFF | TGTGCCAGCAGCTCTTTGCCTGGGGGGGGTTCCTTTATGGACACTGAAGCTTTCTTT
TRBJ1-6 | TRBV7-2 | - | - | CASSPPAGMGSPLHF | TGTGCCAGCAGCCCCCCGGCGGGGATGGGATCACCCCTCCACTTT
TRBJ1-5 | TRBV12-5 | - | - | CASGLGTGQPQHF | TGTGCTAGTGGTTTGGGAACAGGTCAGCCCCAGCATTTT
TRBJ1-1 | TRBV5-6 | - | TRBD1 | CASSLDRGRTEAFF | TGTGCCAGCAGCCTCGACAGGGGGCGGACTGAAGCTTTCTTT
TRBJ1-6 | TRBV4-1 | - | - | CASSQITSSYNSPLHF | TGCGCCAGCAGCCAAATCACGAGCTCCTATAATTCACCCCTCCACTTT
TRBJ1-5 | TRBV10-3 | - | - | CAISSHNQPQHF | TGTGCCATCAGTTCCCATAATCAGCCCCAGCATTTT
TRBJ1-4 | TRBV14 | - | TRBD1 | CALTAGGQNLSTNEKLFF | TGTGCCTTGACCGCGGGGGGACAGAATTTATCAACTAATGAAAAACTGTTTTTT
TRBJ1-2 | TRBV6-5 | - | - | CASSPRRRDGYTF | TGTGCCAGCAGTCCAAGAAGGAGAGATGGCTACACCTTC
TRBJ1-6 | TRBV7-9 | once | TRBD1 | CASRGQRTNSPLHF | TGTGCCAGCAGGGGACAGCGAACTAATTCACCCCTCCACTTT
TRBJ2-5 | TRBV6-6 | - | TRBD2 | CASSRTSGGELGETQYF | TGTGCCAGCAGTCGGACTAGCGGGGGGGAGTTGGGAGAGACCCAGTACTTC
TRBJ2-5 | TRBV19 | - | TRBD2 | CASSTTGTSGGETQYF | TGTGCCAGTAGTACTACCGGGACTAGCGGGGGGGAGACCCAGTACTTC
TRBJ2-1 | TRBV11-3 | - | - | CASSSDGDEQFF | TGTGCCAGCAGCTCGGACGGGGATGAGCAGTTCTTC
TRBJ1-5 | TRBV19 | once | - | CASSISNQPQHF | TGTGCCAGTAGTATCTCCAATCAGCCCCAGCATTTT
TRBJ2-1 | TRBV9 | - | - | CASSTRLGAGYEQFF | TGTGCCAGCAGCACACGACTGGGTGCCGGCTATGAGCAGTTCTTC
TRBJ2-1 | TRBV19 | - | TRBD1 | CASSRGDRGRTVEQFF | TGTGCCAGTAGTAGGGGGGACAGGGGGCGTACGGTTGAGCAGTTCTTC